The clone carrying this T cell receptor beta chain has a handful of counts. This CDR3 has 14 amino acids. The trim removed 6 bases at V and 6 bases at J, leaving 11 bases unmatched. It was with a sample-barcoded 5' primer and a J-beta primer mix that a second PCR of roughly 6 to 12 cycles was run. TCRdb called the 5' RACE reads again in MiXCR, with one record for every CDR3 protein. The repertoire holds around 1.5 million distinct CDR3 sequences, with roughly 40% as singletons. For every donor, a draw yielded around 10 milliliters of peripheral blood. PBMCs were isolated at a quantity of at least 6 million per sample. The data were obtained in a study of blood T cells in healthy people across ages.

The V gene is TRBV12-3 or TRBV12-4, the J gene TRBJ2-7, with 7 bases aligning to TRBD2. Sequencing input: blood. The receptor comes from a woman younger than 30 in good health. The CDR3 loop reads CASSPQSGMGEQYF. The CDR3 DNA sequence: TGTGCCAGCAGCCCCCAGAGCGGGATGGGCGAGCAGTACTTC.